This TCR beta chain was captured in a study of T cell clonality in common variable immunodeficiency. Aged 9 to 64 years, CVID subjects averaged around 40 years old. CVID and control samples used equivalent genomic DNA input. Libraries were prepared by immunoSEQ multiplex PCR; TCRdb keeps only in-frame clonotypes and omits some of them. Listed for the sample are 15,000 to 20,000 clones, none seen a single time. The study, taken as a whole, reports: Reportedly, TCR beta sequences from common variable immunodeficiency showed fewer deletions and N-nucleotide insertions.

This clone was recorded a few times. Antigen unknown. The read ends 3 residues before the CDR3 terminus; that terminus is restored from the germline J gene. The V end was cut by 4 bases, the J end by 2 bases, with 10 bases between. The CDR3 spans 14 residues. The germline V gene encodes CDR1 SGHVS and CDR2 FNYEAQ. This sequence originates from a human donor with common variable immunodeficiency. The chain combines TRBV7-6 with TRBJ2-3; D is possibly TRBD2 (6 bases). The sample comprised peripheral blood mononuclear cells. The sequenced part of the CDR3 DNA is TGTGCCAGCAGCTCACGGACTAACACAGATACG. Translated: CASSSRTNTDT. The full CDR3 protein reads CASSSRTNTDTQYF.